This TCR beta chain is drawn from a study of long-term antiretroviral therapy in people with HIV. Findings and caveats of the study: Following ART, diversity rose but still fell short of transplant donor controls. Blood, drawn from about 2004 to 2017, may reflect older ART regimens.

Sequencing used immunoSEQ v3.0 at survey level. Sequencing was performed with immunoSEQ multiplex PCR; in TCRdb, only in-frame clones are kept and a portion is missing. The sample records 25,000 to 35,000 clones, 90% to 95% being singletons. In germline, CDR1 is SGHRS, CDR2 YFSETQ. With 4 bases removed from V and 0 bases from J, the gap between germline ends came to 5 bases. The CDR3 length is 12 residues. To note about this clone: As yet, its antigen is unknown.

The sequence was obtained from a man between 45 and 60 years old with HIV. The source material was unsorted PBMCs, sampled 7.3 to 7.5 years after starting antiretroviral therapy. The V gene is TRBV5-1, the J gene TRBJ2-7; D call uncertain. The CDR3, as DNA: TGCGCCAGCAGCCCAGGCTCCTACGAGCAGTACTTC. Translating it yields CASSPGSYEQYF.